This paragraph reports one TCR beta chain. CDR3 length: 14 residues. Germline CDR1 LGHDT, CDR2 YNNKEL (reference sequence). V gave up 6 bases and J gave up 2 bases, with 13 bases separating them. The data originate from a study of blood T cell repertoires in COVID-19. At the level of the study: Specimens from acute and convalescent COVID-19 originated in the United States, Italy and Spain. T cells, B-cell-depleted T cells, or PBMCs provided the cDNA or gDNA that served as material.

Per the study methods: Estimated nucleated cell counts came from reference gene primer amplification. Generated by immunoSEQ multiplex PCR, the TCRdb table keeps only in-frame clones and is missing some. The V and J calls and clone size come from that table; D and trimming were worked out from the DNA. Altogether about 35,000 clones are present, 75% being singletons, with the ten largest covering 14% to 15%. This chain joins TRBV3-1 (or the pseudogene TRBV3-2) and TRBJ1-1; maybe TRBD1 (5 bases). Sequencing was performed on peripheral blood. The sequence derives from a man of 80 years or more with active or convalescent COVID-19. CDR3 sequence reads: CASSTEQENTEAFF. The CDR3 nucleotides are TGTGCCAGCAGTACGGAACAGGAAAACACTGAAGCTTTCTTT.